This TCR beta chain was captured by sequencing in a study of vaccination and CD4 T cells after COVID-19. The study, taken as a whole, reports: The appearance of a median approximately 85% of reactive clones in convalescent patients occurred only post-vaccination.

Cultured CD4+ T cell DNA underwent sequencing with the Oncomine TCR Beta short-read assay. TCRdb re-derived calls from the PCR reads in MiXCR, one entry per CDR3 protein. The top ten clones hold about 9% of a sample with 21,000 or so distinct CDR3 sequences, 70% of them seen once. CDR3 size: 16 residues. V trimming: 2 bases; J trimming: 1 base; junction bases outside the gene matches: 7. Looked up from germline, CDR1 is SEHNR and CDR2 is FQNEAQ (reference sequence). Treatment in this sample: roughly 11-day PBMC culture with coronavirus spike peptide pools or control peptides (ViraFEST assay). This clonotype was counted between two and nine times. Its antigen is unknown.

The source is a human donor who had recovered from COVID-19. V gene TRBV7-9 combines with J gene TRBJ1-2; 7 bases fit TRBD1. Source material: CD4+ T cells from blood, cultured in vitro. The CDR3 protein is CASSLPGQENNYGYTF. The CDR3 nucleotides are TGTGCCAGCAGCTTACCAGGACAGGAGAATAACTATGGCTACACCTTC.